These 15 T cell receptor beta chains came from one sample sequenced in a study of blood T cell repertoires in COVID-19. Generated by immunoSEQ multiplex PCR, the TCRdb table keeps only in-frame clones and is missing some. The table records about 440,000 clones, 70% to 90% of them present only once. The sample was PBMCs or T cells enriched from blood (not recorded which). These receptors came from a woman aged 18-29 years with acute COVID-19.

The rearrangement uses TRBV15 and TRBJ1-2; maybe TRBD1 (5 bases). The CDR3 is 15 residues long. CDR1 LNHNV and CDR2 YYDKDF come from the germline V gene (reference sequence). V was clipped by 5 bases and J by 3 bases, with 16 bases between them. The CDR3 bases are TGTGCCACCAGCTTAGACAGTTCCCCTGACTATGGCTACACCTTC. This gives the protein CATSLDSSPDYGYTF.

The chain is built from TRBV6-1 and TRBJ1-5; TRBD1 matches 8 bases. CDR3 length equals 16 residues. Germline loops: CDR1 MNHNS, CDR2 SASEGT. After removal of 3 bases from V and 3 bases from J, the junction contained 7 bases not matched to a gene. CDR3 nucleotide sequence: TGTGCCAGCAGTGACCCGACAGGGGCCTTCAATCAGCCCCAGCATTTT. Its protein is CASSDPTGAFNQPQHF.

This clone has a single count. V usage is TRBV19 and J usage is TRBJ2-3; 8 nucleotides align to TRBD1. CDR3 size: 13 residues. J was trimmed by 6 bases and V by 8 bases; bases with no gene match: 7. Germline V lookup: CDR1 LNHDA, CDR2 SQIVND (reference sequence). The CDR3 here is CASQDRVSDTQYF. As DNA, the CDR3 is TGTGCCAGTCAGGACAGGGTATCTGATACGCAGTATTTT.

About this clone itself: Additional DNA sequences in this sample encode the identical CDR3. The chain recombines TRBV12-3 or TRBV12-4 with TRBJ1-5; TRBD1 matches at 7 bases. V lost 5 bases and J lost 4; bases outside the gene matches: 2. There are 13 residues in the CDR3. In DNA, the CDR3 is TGTGCCAGCAGTCTGACAGGGAATCAGCCCCAGCATTTT. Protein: CASSLTGNQPQHF.

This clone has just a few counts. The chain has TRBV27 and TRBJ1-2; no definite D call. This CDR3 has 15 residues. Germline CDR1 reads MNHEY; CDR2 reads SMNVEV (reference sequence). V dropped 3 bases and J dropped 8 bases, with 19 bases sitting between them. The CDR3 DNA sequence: TGTGCCAGCAGTTTTGACGGGGAAGCCCCTAACGGCTACACCTTC. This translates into CASSFDGEAPNGYTF.

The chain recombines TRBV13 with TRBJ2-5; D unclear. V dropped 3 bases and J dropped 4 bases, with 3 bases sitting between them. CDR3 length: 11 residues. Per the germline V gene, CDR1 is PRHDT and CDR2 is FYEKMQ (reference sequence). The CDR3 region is CASSFGETQYF. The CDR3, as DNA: TGTGCCAGCAGCTTCGGAGAGACCCAGTACTTC.

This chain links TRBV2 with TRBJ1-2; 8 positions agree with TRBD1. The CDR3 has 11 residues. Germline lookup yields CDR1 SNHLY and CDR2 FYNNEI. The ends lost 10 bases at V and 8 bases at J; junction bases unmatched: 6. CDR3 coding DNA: TGTGCCACCCGACAGGGGCAAGGCTACACCTTC. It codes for CATRQGQGYTF.

The CDR3 spells CASSFRGQGDYGYTF. The CDR3 bases are TGTGCCAGCAGTTTCAGAGGACAGGGAGACTATGGCTACACCTTC. The genes are TRBV6-6 and TRBJ1-2, with 8 bases matching TRBD1. Germline loops: CDR1 MNHNY, CDR2 SVGAGI (reference sequence). This CDR3 comprises 15 residues. The V segment lost 4 bases and the J segment 3 bases; nucleotides outside the gene matches: 7.

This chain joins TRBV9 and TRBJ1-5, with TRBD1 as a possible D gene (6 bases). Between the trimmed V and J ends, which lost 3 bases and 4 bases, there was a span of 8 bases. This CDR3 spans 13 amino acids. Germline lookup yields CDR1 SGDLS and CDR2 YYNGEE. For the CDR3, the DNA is TGTGCCAGCAGCGCCCAGGGGAATCAGCCCCAGCATTTT. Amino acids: CASSAQGNQPQHF. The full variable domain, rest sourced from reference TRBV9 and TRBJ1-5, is DSGVTQTPKHLITATGQRVTLRCSPRSGDLSVYWYQQSLDQGLQFLIQYYNGEERAKGNILERFSAQQFPDLHSELNLSSLELGDSALYFCASSAQGNQPQHFGDGTRLSIL.

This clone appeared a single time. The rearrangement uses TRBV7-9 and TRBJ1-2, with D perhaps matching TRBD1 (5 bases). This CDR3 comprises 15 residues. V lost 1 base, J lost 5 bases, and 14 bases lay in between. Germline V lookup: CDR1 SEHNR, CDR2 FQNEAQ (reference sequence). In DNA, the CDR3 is TGTGCCAGCAGCTTAGGGCTCAGGGTTGAGTATGGCTACACCTTC. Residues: CASSLGLRVEYGYTF.

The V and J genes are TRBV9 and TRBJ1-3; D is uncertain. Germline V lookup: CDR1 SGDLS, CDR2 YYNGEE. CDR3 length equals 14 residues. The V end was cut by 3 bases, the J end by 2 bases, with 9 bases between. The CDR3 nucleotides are TGTGCCAGCAGCGCCGGAGGGACTGGAAACACCATATATTTT. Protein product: CASSAGGTGNTIYF.

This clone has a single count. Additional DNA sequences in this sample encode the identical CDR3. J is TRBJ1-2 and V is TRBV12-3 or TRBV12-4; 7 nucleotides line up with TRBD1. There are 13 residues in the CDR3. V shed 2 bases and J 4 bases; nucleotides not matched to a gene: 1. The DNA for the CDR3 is TGTGCCAGCAGTTTACGGGACAGCTATGGCTACACCTTC. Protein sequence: CASSLRDSYGYTF.

DNA for the CDR3: TGCGCCAGCAGGGAAAACAGGGTCACTGAAGCTTTCTTT. Translation gives CASRENRVTEAFF. V is TRBV10-2 and J is TRBJ1-1; D is perhaps TRBD1 (6 bases). Trimming shortened V by 6 bases and J by 4 bases, and 12 bases separated the two germline ends. This CDR3 has 13 amino acids. In germline, CDR1 is WSHSY, CDR2 SAAADI.

The CDR3 DNA reads as TGCAGCGTAACAGGGGGCAGTGAAAAACTGTTTTTT. Translation: CSVTGGSEKLFF. The chain employs TRBV29-1 and TRBJ1-4; TRBD1 matches 9 bases. CDR1 and CDR2 (germline): SQVTM, ANQGSEA. After removal of 6 bases from V and 7 bases from J, the junction contained 3 bases not matched to a gene. CDR3 length: 12 residues.

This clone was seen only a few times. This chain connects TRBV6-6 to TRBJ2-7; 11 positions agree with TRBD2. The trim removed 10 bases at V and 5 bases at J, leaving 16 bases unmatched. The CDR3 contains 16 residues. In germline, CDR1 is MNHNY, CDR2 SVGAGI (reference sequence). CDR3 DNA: TGTGCCACCTCTCAGAGAGTAGCGGGGGGGCGACACGAGCAGTACTTC. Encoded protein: CATSQRVAGGRHEQYF.